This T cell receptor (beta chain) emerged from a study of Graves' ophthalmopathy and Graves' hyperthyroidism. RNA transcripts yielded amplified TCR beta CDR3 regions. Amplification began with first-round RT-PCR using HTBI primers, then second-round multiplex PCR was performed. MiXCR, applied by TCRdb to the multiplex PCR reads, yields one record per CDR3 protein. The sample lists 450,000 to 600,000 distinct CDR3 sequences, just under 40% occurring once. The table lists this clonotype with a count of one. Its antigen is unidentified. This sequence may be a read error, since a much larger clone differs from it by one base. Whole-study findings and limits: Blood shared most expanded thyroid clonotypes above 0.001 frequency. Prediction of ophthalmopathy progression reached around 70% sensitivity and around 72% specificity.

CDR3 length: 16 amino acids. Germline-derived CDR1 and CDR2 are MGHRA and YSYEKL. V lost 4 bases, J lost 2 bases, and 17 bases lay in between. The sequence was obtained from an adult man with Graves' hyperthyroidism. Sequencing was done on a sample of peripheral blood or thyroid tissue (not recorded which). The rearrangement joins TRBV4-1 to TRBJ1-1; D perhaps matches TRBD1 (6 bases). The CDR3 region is CASSRPQGRSNTEAFF. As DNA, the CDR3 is TGCGCCAGCAGCCGTCCACAGGGTCGGAGCAACACTGAAGCTTTCTTT.